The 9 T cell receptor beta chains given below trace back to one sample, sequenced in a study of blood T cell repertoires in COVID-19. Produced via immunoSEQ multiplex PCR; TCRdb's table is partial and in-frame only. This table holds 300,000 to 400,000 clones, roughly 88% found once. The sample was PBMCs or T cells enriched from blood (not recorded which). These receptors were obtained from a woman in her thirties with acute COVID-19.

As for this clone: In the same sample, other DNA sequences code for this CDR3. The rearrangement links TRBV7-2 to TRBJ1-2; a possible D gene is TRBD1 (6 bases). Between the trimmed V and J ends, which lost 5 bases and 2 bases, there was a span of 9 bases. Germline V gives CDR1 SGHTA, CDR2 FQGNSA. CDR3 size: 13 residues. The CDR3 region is CASSLGQNYGYTF. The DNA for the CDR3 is TGTGCCAGCAGCCTAGGACAGAACTATGGCTACACCTTC.

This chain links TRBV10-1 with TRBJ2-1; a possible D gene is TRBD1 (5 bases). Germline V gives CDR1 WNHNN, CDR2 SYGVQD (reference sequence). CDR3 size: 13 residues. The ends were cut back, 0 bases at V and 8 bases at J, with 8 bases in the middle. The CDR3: CASSESGAHEQFF. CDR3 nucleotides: TGCGCCAGCAGTGAGTCAGGGGCCCATGAGCAGTTCTTC.

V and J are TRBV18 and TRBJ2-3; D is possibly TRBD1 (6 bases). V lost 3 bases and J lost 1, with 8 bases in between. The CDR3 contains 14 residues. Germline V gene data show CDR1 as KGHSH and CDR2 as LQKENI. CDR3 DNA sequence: TGTGCCAGCTCACCGGGACAACGCACAGATACGCAGTATTTT. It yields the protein CASSPGQRTDTQYF.

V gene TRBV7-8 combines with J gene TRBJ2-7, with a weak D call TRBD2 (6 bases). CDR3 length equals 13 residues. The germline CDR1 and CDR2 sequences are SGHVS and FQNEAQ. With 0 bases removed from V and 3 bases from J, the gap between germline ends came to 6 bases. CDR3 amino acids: CASSLAGLYEQYF. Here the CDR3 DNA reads TGTGCCAGCAGCTTAGCGGGACTCTACGAGCAGTACTTC.

CDR3 nucleotide sequence: TGTGCCAGCAGGAGGTCTAGCGGGGGAAACAATGAGCAGTTCTTC. Translation gives CASRRSSGGNNEQFF. The chain combines TRBV6-5 with TRBJ2-1; 10 nucleotides agree with TRBD2. V was clipped by 6 bases and J by 5 bases; unmatched bases: 7. Per the germline V gene, CDR1 is MNHEY and CDR2 is SVGAGI. The CDR3 contains 15 residues.

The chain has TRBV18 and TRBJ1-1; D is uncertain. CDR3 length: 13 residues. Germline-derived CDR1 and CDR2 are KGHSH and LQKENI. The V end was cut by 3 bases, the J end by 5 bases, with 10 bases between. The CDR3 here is CASSPDSGTEAFF. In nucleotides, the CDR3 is TGTGCCAGCTCACCCGATAGCGGAACTGAAGCTTTCTTT.

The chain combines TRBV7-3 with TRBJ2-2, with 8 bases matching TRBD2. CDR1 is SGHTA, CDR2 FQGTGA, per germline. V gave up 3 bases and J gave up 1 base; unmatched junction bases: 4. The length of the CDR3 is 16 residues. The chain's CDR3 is CASSLRGGLNTGELFF. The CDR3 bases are TGTGCCAGCAGCTTGCGCGGGGGGCTGAACACCGGGGAGCTGTTTTTT.

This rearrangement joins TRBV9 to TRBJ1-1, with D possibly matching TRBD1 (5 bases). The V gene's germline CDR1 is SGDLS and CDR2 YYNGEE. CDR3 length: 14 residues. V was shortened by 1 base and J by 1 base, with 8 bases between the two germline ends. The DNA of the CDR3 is TGTGCCAGCAGCGTATCCGGGGGGAACACTGAAGCTTTCTTT. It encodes CASSVSGGNTEAFF.

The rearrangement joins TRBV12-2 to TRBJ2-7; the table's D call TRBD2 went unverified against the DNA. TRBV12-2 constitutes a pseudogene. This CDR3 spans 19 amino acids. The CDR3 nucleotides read TGTGCAAGTCGCTTCGCACTACTGGCCACCGGGATGTCATCTCTCGAGCAGTACTTC. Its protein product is CASRFALLATGMSSLEQYF.